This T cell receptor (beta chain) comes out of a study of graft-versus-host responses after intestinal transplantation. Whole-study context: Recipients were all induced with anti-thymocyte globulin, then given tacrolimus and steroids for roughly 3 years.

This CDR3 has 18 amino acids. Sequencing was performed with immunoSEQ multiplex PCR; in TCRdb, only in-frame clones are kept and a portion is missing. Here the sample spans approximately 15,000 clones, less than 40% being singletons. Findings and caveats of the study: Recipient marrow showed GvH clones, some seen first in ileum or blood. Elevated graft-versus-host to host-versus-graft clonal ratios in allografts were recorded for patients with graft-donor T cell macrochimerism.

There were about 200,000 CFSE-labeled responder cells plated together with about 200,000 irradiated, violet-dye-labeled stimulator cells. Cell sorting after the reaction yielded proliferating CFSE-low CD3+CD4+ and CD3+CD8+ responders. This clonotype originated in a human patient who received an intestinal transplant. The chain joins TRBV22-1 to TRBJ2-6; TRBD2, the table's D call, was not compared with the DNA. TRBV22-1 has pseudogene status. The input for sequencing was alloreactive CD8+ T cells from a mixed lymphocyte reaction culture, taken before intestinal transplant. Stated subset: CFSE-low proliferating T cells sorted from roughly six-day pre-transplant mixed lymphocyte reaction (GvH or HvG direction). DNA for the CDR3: TGTCCTGGGAGCCTAAGAAGAAGCGAACAAAGTCGGGCCAACGTCCTGACTTTC. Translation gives CPGSLRRSEQSRANVLTF.